This T cell receptor beta chain emerged from a study of Graves' ophthalmopathy and Graves' hyperthyroidism (dated 2018 in TCRdb). Concerning the study at large: A patient counted as having stable hyperthyroidism if there was no progression to ophthalmopathy within 18 months of follow-up. In total, 135 blood samples were TCR-sequenced: approximately 42 ophthalmopathy, roughly 77 hyperthyroidism and roughly 17 hyperthyroidism-to-ophthalmopathy patients. Following sample collection, hyperthyroidism patients were given methimazole at a starting dose of 30 mg daily, and ophthalmopathy patients were given high-dose intravenous methylprednisolone. For independent validation, a separate cohort was made up of fewer than 20 hyperthyroidism patients plus 17 patients who later progressed from hyperthyroidism to ophthalmopathy. In five to seven hyperthyroidism patients, the T-cell repertoire of thyroid tissue was compared with the T-cell repertoire of blood. A discovery set of 90 to 100 patients (roughly 43 ophthalmopathy, about 55 stable hyperthyroidism) was enrolled to explore V-J signatures distinguishing ophthalmopathy from hyperthyroidism. TCR beta repertoire signatures were used to distinguish Graves' ophthalmopathy from Graves' hyperthyroidism and to predict progression to ophthalmopathy.

Turning to this clonotype: Its antigen specificity is not known. No much larger clone is present one base from it, and per-base qualities are unavailable.

TCR beta CDR3 regions were amplified from RNA transcripts for repertoire sequencing. A first-round RT-PCR used HTBI primers with the Qiagen OneStep RT-PCR kit, followed by a second-round multiplex PCR, size selection and purification. Libraries were sequenced paired-end with 100 bp reads on an Illumina HiSeq2000. The published analysis was carried out like this. SOAPnuke was used to process the reads, throwing out any read that had adapters, had uncalled bases, had a mean Phred below 15, or lacked an exact constant-primer or identifier match. High-quality paired reads were merged with COPE v1.2.5. Unique nucleotide sequences were defined as clonotypes and aligned to IMGT TRB V, D and J references using MiTCR v1.1. The analysis was limited to V-J combinations with a frequency above 0.0001, which together covered more than 98% of repertoires. A TCR clonal expansion and chaos score per V-J combination was defined as the ratio of F50 clonal expansion to chaos observed in the TCRdist matrix. Welch's t-statistics and random forest were used to reduce features to approximately 13 V-J combinations, which were fed into a naive Bayes classifier. The similarity between thyroid and blood repertoires was quantified using the Morisita-Horn index. Using fastp at Q25 and MiXCR, TCRdb reprocessed the public reads and kept productive beta chains. Rows with one shared CDR3 protein collapse into an entry with the most common genes and DNA. TCRdb, not the authors, supplied the V and J calls. The sample has approximately 540,000 distinct CDR3 sequences on record, just under 40% of them singletons. Approximately 4.1% of the sample lies in the top ten.

The paper's findings and limits, for the study overall: Most expanded thyroid clonotypes with a frequency above 0.001 also appeared in blood, which suggests that blood repertoires may reflect the immune response in the thyroid. In validation, the model predicted ophthalmopathy progression with over 60% sensitivity and approximately 78% specificity; about a dozen predicted patients were CT-confirmed with GO in a median of approximately six months. Sample size was not statistically predetermined, and group allocation was not concealed from the investigators. In cross-validation, the 13-signature model distinguished ophthalmopathy from stable hyperthyroidism with nearly 90% sensitivity and around 84% specificity, while in the test set the corresponding values were 80% and 75%.

Patients with hyperthyroidism were aged 18 to 65 years, had been newly diagnosed, and had a disease duration of less than 2 months. Anyone with other autoimmune diseases, uncontrolled infections, pregnancy or lactation was excluded from the study. Clinical symptoms, serum thyroxine, TRAb, thyroid ultrasound and orbital computed tomography formed the basis of the diagnosis. Total RNA was extracted using Trizol reagent, and RNA quality was checked on an Agilent 2100 Bioanalyzer. CDR1 is given as LNHNV and CDR2 as YYDKDF, both from the germline V gene (reference sequence). The CDR3 numbers 13 residues from cysteine through phenylalanine. Only the CDR3 region is kept as DNA, spanning 39 bases read in frame from base 1. V and J lose 6 bases and 2 bases, and a span of 10 bases separates them.

What was sequenced was peripheral blood or thyroid tissue (not recorded which). The rearranged chain carries TRBV15 and TRBJ2-5, and the D gene may be TRBD2, 7 bases matching. The sequence was collected from an adult man with Graves' hyperthyroidism. At the DNA level, the sequence is TGTGCCACCAGTGGGGGGGCTCAAGAGACCCAGTACTTC. Its amino acids are CATSGGAQETQYF.